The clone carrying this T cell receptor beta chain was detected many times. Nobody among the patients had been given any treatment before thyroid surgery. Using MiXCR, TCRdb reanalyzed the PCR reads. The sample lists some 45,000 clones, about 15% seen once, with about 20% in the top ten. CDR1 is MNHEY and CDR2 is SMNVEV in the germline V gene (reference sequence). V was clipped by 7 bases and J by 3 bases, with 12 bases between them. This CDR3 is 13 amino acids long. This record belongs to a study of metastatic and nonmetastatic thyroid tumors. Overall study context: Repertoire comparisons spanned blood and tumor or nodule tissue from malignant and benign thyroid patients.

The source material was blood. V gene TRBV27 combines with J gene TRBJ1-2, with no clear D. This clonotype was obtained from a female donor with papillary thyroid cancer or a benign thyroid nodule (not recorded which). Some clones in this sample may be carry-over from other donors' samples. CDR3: CASKGREHYGYTF. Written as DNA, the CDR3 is TGTGCCAGCAAAGGGAGGGAACACTATGGCTACACCTTC.